This T cell receptor beta chain was recovered during a study of blood T cell repertoires in COVID-19. Overall study context: Donors in the United States, Italy and Spain gave samples during acute or convalescent COVID-19.

Cohort allocation depended upon clinical history that participants reported. Clones were sequenced by immunoSEQ multiplex PCR, and TCRdb holds only the in-frame ones, with some missing. This sample has 250,000 or so clones, with approximately 90% found just once. Sequencing input: PBMCs or T cells enriched from blood (not recorded which). This clonotype originated in a man younger than 40 who had recovered from COVID-19.

CDR3 sequence: CAWSVSTSGRGYTF. Here the CDR3 DNA reads TGTGCCTGGAGTGTTTCAACCTCAGGGAGGGGCTACACCTTC. The chain links TRBV30 to TRBJ1-2, with D possibly being TRBD1 (5 bases). The germline V and J ends were trimmed by 0 bases and 8 bases, with 16 bases remaining between them. CDR1 is GTSNPN, CDR2 SVGIG, per germline (reference sequence). The CDR3 covers 14 residues. The whole variable domain, remainder taken from reference TRBV30 and TRBJ1-2, is SQTIHQWPATLVQPVGSPLSLECTVEGTSNPNLYWYRQAAGRGLQLLFYSVGIGQISSEVPQNLSASRPQDRQFILSSKKLLLSDSGFYLCAWSVSTSGRGYTFGSGTRLTVV.